This TCR beta chain is from a study of T cell changes during pregnancy in multiple sclerosis. From germline, CDR1 is SGHRS and CDR2 YFSETQ. The CDR3 sequence is 13 residues long. V was pared by 0 bases and J by 5 bases, with 6 bases between. Profiled with immunoSEQ multiplex PCR; TCRdb holds only in-frame clones, not every one. In the table there are some 50,000 clones, approximately 95% of which are singletons. The sequencing used CD8+ T cells from peripheral blood mononuclear cells, collected in the first trimester of pregnancy. The chain joins TRBV5-1 to TRBJ2-1; D not certain. The clonotype was recovered from a female donor with multiple sclerosis, enrolled in a pregnancy study. The CDR3 sequence: CASSLGLHNEQFF. CDR3 nucleotides: TGCGCCAGCAGCTTGGGACTGCACAATGAGCAGTTCTTC.